This TCR beta chain was identified during a study of graft-versus-host responses after intestinal transplantation. Study at large: All of the recipients had induction that used anti-thymocyte globulin, then tacrolimus and steroids for approximately 3 years.

V trimming: 4 bases; J trimming: 1 base; junction bases outside the gene matches: 3. The germline CDR1 and CDR2 sequences are SGHDT and YYEEEE. CDR3 size: 14 residues. Overall study findings and caveats: Recipient marrow showed GvH clones, some seen first in ileum or blood. Within the allografts of patients who had graft-donor T cell macrochimerism, graft-versus-host to host-versus-graft clonal ratios were high.

Data came from immunoSEQ multiplex PCR; TCRdb stores just in-frame clones and leaves some out. This table has about 120,000 clones, roughly 96% appearing once. Concerning this clone itself: Its target is not known.

This clonotype originated in a human donor who received an intestinal transplant. The rearrangement uses TRBV5-6 and TRBJ2-7, with 9 bases fitting TRBD1. The material sequenced was unstimulated CD8+ T cells sorted from spleen or lymph node cells, taken before intestinal transplant. The CDR3: CASSPGTGSYEQYF. The CDR3 DNA is TGTGCCAGCAGCCCCGGGACAGGGTCCTACGAGCAGTACTTC. Supplemented by reference TRBV5-6 and TRBJ2-7, the full variable domain reads DAGVTQSPTHLIKTRGQQVTLRCSPKSGHDTVSWYQQALGQGPQFIFQYYEEEERQRGNFPDRFSGHQFPNYSSELNVNALLLGDSALYLCASSPGTGSYEQYFGPGTRLTVT.